This TCR beta chain is drawn from a study of blood T cell repertoires in COVID-19. Study summary: Specimens from acute and convalescent COVID-19 originated in the United States, Italy and Spain. T cells, B-cell-depleted T cells, or PBMCs supplied cDNA or gDNA.

Original processing notes: Reference gene primers were amplified, and this amplification served to estimate nucleated cell counts. Clones were read by immunoSEQ multiplex PCR, and TCRdb kept only the in-frame ones, dropping some. V, J and clone size were drawn from that table, and D and trimming were deduced from the DNA. This sample has about 90,000 clones, with around 93% found just once. The CDR3 is 15 residues long. Germline V lookup: CDR1 KGHDR, CDR2 SFDVKD. Trimming took off 4 bases at V and 5 bases at J, with 17 bases between the two ends. Input material: peripheral blood. The TCR was taken from a human donor with active COVID-19. The donor label of this sample is uncertain. The J gene is TRBJ2-7, the V gene TRBV24-1; TRBD2 is a possible D gene (7 bases). This chain's CDR3 is CATSDAKGGRDEQYF. CDR3 bases: TGTGCCACCAGTGACGCGAAGGGGGGGCGCGACGAGCAGTACTTC.